What follows is one T cell receptor (beta chain) and its context. The clone's antigen remains unknown. Base quality data are lacking; no much larger clone is found one base away. The data stem from a study of blood T cell repertoires in COVID-19 (dated by TCRdb to about 2020). A note on the overall study: Samples from collaborators originated in the United States, Italy and Spain and spanned both the acute and convalescent phases of COVID-19. The repertoires were released in a freely available public database intended as a resource for research on the immune response to SARS-CoV-2. Subjects who had been exposed to COVID-19, were actively infected with it, or had recovered from it provided the deeply sampled blood TCRbeta repertoires that made up the dataset. Where HLA class I and class II types were available, the types were taken from metadata supplied by the sample provider, not from assay-based typing. The samples were drawn from two sources: the first 160 participants of the ongoing ImmuneRACE study, and 1,200 or so subjects contributed by 6 global collaborators. The prospective study material was composed of cDNA or gDNA derived from T cells, B-cell-depleted T cells, or PBMCs. The sample metadata nearly always contained a de-identified subject ID, COVID-19 status, age in years and sex. What the study reported, not specific to this receptor: The amount of clinical and demographic metadata varied by source and participant and was provided uncurated.

The cysteine opens and the phenylalanine closes a CDR3 of 13 amino acids. CDR3 DNA only is kept here, 39 bases in frame from base 1. From the germline V gene, CDR1 is SNHLY and CDR2 is FYNNEI. Germline trimming amounts to 8 bases on V and 4 bases on J, with 2 as the count of junction bases outside the gene matches. Whole blood was collected in K2EDTA tubes by collaborating institutions according to the institutions' own protocols. Collaborator samples were shipped for TCRbeta analysis as frozen whole blood, isolated PBMCs, or DNA extracted from either sample type. TCRbeta CDR3 regions were amplified from genomic DNA by means of the immunoSEQ Assay, a bias-controlled multiplex PCR. The study's own analysis went as follows. The number of nucleated cells in each sample was estimated from the amplification of reference gene primers within the assay. To quantify the absolute abundance of each unique TCRbeta CDR3 rearrangement, sequence reads were collapsed and filtered. For each sample, productive Simpson clonality was calculated as the square root of Simpson's diversity index across productive rearrangements. TCRdb obtained this table from immuneACCESS and retained in-frame rearrangements with V and J assigned. These tables miss some clones; where compared with another copy, unresolved V genes account for less than half of the shortfall, and the remainder is unexplained. V and J calls and clone size are those listed in that table; D and trimming were worked out from the DNA. The sample has under 250,000 clones on record, around 81% of them singletons. The ten largest clonotypes hold 9.5% to 15% of the sample.

In this chain, TRBV2 is recombined with TRBJ2-5; 12 bases in between match TRBD2. The origin of this receptor is a human donor in a cohort sampled during active COVID-19. The specimen sequenced was peripheral blood. The CDR3 region: CASALAGGETQYF. The bases read TGTGCCAGCGCACTAGCGGGAGGAGAGACCCAGTACTTC.